This TCR beta chain was sequenced for a study of blood T cell repertoires in COVID-19. Study-wide context: Sites in the United States, Italy and Spain provided acute and convalescent COVID-19 samples. Nucleic acid was either cDNA or gDNA, and it came from T cells, B-cell-depleted T cells, or PBMCs.

Methods used by the authors: For nucleated cells, counts were estimated from reference gene primer amplification. TCRdb's copy holds only in-frame clones and misses some; the assay was immunoSEQ multiplex PCR. Clone size and the V and J calls come from that table; the DNA yielded D and trimming. The table lists more than 90,000 clones, approximately 89% of them singletons, with 4.5% in the top ten. The CDR3 length is 15 residues. Germline CDR1 is LGHDT and CDR2 is YNNKEL (reference sequence). The germline V and J ends were trimmed by 1 base and 2 bases, with 11 bases remaining between them. This receptor was identified in a man in his forties with acute or convalescent COVID-19. The V and J genes are TRBV3-1 (or the pseudogene TRBV3-2) and TRBJ2-5, with D possibly TRBD1 on 6 matching bases. The sample consisted of peripheral blood. The CDR3 loop is CASSQGPTGQETQYF. CDR3 nucleotides: TGTGCCAGCAGCCAAGGACCCACAGGGCAAGAGACCCAGTACTTC.